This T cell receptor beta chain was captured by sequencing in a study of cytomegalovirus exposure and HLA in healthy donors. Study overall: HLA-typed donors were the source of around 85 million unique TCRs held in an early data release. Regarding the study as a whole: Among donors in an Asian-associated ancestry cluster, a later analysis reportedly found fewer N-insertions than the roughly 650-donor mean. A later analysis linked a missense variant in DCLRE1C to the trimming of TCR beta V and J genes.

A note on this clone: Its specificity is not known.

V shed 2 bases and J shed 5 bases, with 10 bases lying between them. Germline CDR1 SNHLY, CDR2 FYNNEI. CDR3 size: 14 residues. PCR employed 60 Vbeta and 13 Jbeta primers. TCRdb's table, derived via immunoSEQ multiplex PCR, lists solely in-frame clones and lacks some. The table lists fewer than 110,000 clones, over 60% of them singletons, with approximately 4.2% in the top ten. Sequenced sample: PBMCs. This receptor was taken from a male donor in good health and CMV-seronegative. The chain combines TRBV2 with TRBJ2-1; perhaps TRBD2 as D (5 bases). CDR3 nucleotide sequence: TGTGCCAGCAGTGAATCCACTAGTAACAATGAGCAGTTCTTC. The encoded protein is CASSESTSNNEQFF.